This T cell receptor beta chain is from a study of blood T cell repertoires in COVID-19 (dated by TCRdb to 2018 to 2020). A note on the overall study: Collaborator samples came from the United States, Italy and Spain and covered acute and convalescent phases of COVID-19. Subjects who had been exposed to COVID-19, were actively infected with it, or had recovered from it provided the deeply sampled blood TCRbeta repertoires that made up the dataset. The repertoires were released in a freely available public database intended as a resource for research on the immune response to SARS-CoV-2. Where available, HLA class I and class II types were taken from metadata supplied by the sample provider and were not determined by assay-based typing. Samples came from the ongoing ImmuneRACE study (first 160 participants) plus 1,254 subjects from 6 global collaborators. The material from the prospective study consisted of cDNA or gDNA derived from T cells, B-cell-depleted T cells, or PBMCs. Nearly every sample came with metadata listing a de-identified subject ID, COVID-19 status, age in years and sex.

Here is what the overall study found, with its caveats: The quantity of clinical and demographic metadata differed by source and by participant and was supplied without curation.

In regard to this clone: Its specific antigen is unknown. The input lacks base qualities; no much larger clone sits a single base away.

Participants in the prospective study were enrolled through a virtual design, were aged roughly 18 to 90 years, and lived in 20 to 30 United States geographic areas. To assign participants to cohorts, the prospective study relied on clinical history that participants themselves reported in a screening survey and a study questionnaire. Exposed participants were defined as having been in contact with someone with a PCR-confirmed or clinician-diagnosed COVID-19 case within 2 weeks of study entry. In the prospective study, whole blood, serum and a nasopharyngeal or oropharyngeal swab were collected from each participant by mobile phlebotomists. Prospective study participants could optionally give additional blood draws and questionnaires over a roughly 2-month period. Blood samples from the prospective study were shipped frozen or at room temperature prior to DNA extraction. The CDR3 contains 15 residues, cysteine and phenylalanine counted. Only the CDR3 part of the read is kept: 45 bases, read in frame from the first base. V drops 6 bases and J drops 5 bases, leaving 19 bases in between. The germline V gene (reference sequence) provides CDR1 LNHDA and CDR2 SQIVND.

The immunoSEQ Assay, a bias-controlled multiplex PCR, was used to amplify TCRbeta CDR3 regions from genomic DNA. In the paper's pipeline: Nucleated cell counts per sample were estimated from amplification of reference gene primers within the assay. To quantify the absolute abundance of each unique TCRbeta CDR3 rearrangement, sequence reads were collapsed and filtered. For each sample, productive Simpson clonality was calculated as the square root of Simpson's diversity index over productive rearrangements. TCRdb holds this immuneACCESS table with in-frame rearrangements only. Some clones are missing; in checked studies, unresolved V genes explain under half, and the rest has no known cause. V, J and clone size reflect that table, while D and trimming were determined from the DNA. A total of about 250,000 clones appear in this sample, roughly four fifths of them only once. The ten largest account for about 3.9% of the sample.

The sequencing sample was made of PBMCs or T cells enriched from blood (not recorded which). Rearrangement joined TRBV19 to TRBJ2-5; the D gene is possibly TRBD1, with 5 bases matching. The TCR originated in a woman between 40 and 50 years old who had been exposed to COVID-19. The base sequence is TGTGCCAGTAGGGCGATGCAGGGTGGTAAGGAGACCCAGTACTTC. The translation is CASRAMQGGKETQYF.